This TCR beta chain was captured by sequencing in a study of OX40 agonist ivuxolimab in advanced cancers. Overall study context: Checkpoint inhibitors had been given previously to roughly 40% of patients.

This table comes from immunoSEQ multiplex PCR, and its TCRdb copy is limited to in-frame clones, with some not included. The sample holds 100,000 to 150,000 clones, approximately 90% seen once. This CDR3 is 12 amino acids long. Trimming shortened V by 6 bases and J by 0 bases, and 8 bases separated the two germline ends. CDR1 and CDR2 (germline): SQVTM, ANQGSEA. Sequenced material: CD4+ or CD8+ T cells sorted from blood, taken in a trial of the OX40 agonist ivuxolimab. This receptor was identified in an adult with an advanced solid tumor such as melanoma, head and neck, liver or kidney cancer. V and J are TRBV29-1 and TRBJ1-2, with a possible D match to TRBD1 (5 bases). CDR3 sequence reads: CSVSTANYGYTF. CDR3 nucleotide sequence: TGCAGCGTATCGACAGCTAACTATGGCTACACCTTC. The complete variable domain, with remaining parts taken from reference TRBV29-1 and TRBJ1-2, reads SAVISQKPSRDICQRGTSLTIQCQVDSQVTMMFWYRQQPGQSLTLIATANQGSEATYESGFVIDKFPISRPNLTFSTLTVSNMSPEDSSIYLCSVSTANYGYTFGSGTRLTVV.